The 9 T cell receptor beta chains presented below share a single source sample, sequenced in a study of cytomegalovirus exposure and HLA in healthy donors. PCR involved 60 Vbeta and 13 Jbeta primers. Only in-frame clones appear in the TCRdb table, and some are missing; sequencing was by immunoSEQ multiplex PCR. The data show around 110,000 clones, 60% to 85% seen once. The sample comprised PBMCs. These receptors were taken from a woman younger than 35 in good health and CMV-seronegative.

The CDR3 reads CASSLPGSSSYEQYF. The CDR3 DNA follows: TGTGCCAGCAGTTTACCGGGTTCCAGCTCCTACGAGCAGTACTTC. The gene calls are TRBV28 and TRBJ2-7; D gene uncertain. This CDR3 spans 15 amino acids. V was pared by 2 bases and J by 0 bases, with 11 bases between. CDR1 MDHEN and CDR2 SYDVKM come from the germline V gene.

This clone was seen only once. V usage is TRBV4-1 and J usage is TRBJ1-4; 9 bases are shared with TRBD1. This CDR3 spans 16 amino acids. CDR1 is MGHRA and CDR2 is YSYEKL in the germline V gene. The V and J ends lost 1 base and 4 bases, in that order; junction bases with no gene match: 4. The CDR3 DNA reads TGCGCCAGCAGCCAAGGGGACAGGGCTGGTAATGAAAAACTGTTTTTT. Translating it yields CASSQGDRAGNEKLFF.

The rearrangement uses TRBV6-5 and TRBJ1-2; D not certain. Trimming stripped 2 bases from V and 1 base from J, with 5 bases between. The CDR3 length is 13 residues. Germline-derived CDR1 and CDR2 are MNHEY and SVGAGI. CDR3 residues: CASSYRHNYGYTF. The CDR3 nucleotides are TGTGCCAGCAGTTACAGACATAACTATGGCTACACCTTC.

The genes are TRBV7-3 and TRBJ2-2, with TRBD2 matching 13 bases. After removal of 4 bases from V and 4 bases from J, the junction contained 3 bases not matched to a gene. This CDR3 has 16 amino acids. Germline V gene sequence: CDR1 SGHTA, CDR2 FQGTGA. The CDR3 DNA reads TGTGCCAGCAGCTCGGGACTAGCGGGGTTCACCGGGGAGCTGTTTTTT. Its translation is CASSSGLAGFTGELFF.

The chain recombines TRBV7-9 with TRBJ1-6, with 7 positions matching TRBD1. Germline trimming cut 0 bases from V and 1 base from J; bases unmatched to any gene: 3. In germline, CDR1 is SEHNR, CDR2 FQNEAQ (reference sequence). This CDR3 has 17 residues. This CDR3 reads CASSLALTGSYNSPLHF. DNA for the CDR3: TGTGCCAGCAGCTTAGCCCTGACAGGGTCCTATAATTCACCCCTCCACTTT.

V gene TRBV10-1 combines with J gene TRBJ1-5; TRBD1 matches at 9 bases. Per the germline V gene, CDR1 is WNHNN and CDR2 is SYGVQD (reference sequence). Trimming removed 0 bases from V and 2 bases from J; junction bases left unmatched: 11. The CDR3 has 19 amino acids. The CDR3 here is CASSESTRGQGGRNQPQHF. The CDR3 DNA is TGCGCCAGCAGTGAGTCGACTCGGGGACAGGGTGGTCGCAATCAGCCCCAGCATTTT.

This sequence joins TRBV30 and TRBJ1-6, with D hard to call. Trimming removed 2 bases from V and 9 bases from J, with 17 bases in between. Per germline, CDR1 GTSNPN and CDR2 SVGIG (reference sequence). This CDR3 has 15 amino acids. The CDR3 DNA sequence: TGTGCCTGGAGTCCGAGGGCGGTGCGACTTTCACCCCTCCACTTT. Its translation: CAWSPRAVRLSPLHF. Drawing the rest from reference TRBV30 and TRBJ1-6, the complete variable domain is SQTIHQWPATLVQPVGSPLSLECTVEGTSNPNLYWYRQAAGRGLQLLFYSVGIGQISSEVPQNLSASRPQDRQFILSSKKLLLSDSGFYLCAWSPRAVRLSPLHFGNGTRLTVT.

V usage is TRBV4-1 and J usage is TRBJ2-2; TRBD2 is a possible D gene (6 bases). Germline lookup yields CDR1 MGHRA and CDR2 YSYEKL. The CDR3 is made up of 13 amino acids. Trimming removed 3 bases at V and 4 bases at J, with 6 bases between. The CDR3 spells CASSHGGTGELFF. The CDR3 bases are TGCGCCAGCAGCCACGGGGGCACCGGGGAGCTGTTTTTT.

The genes are TRBV28 and TRBJ2-1; 12 nucleotides line up with TRBD2. The CDR3 sequence is 16 residues long. Germline V gives CDR1 MDHEN, CDR2 SYDVKM. With V trimmed by 5 bases and J by 3 bases, 5 bases remained unmatched. The CDR3 loop is CASSLLAGGHYNEQFF. The CDR3 coding sequence is TGTGCCAGCAGTCTACTAGCGGGGGGCCACTACAATGAGCAGTTCTTC.